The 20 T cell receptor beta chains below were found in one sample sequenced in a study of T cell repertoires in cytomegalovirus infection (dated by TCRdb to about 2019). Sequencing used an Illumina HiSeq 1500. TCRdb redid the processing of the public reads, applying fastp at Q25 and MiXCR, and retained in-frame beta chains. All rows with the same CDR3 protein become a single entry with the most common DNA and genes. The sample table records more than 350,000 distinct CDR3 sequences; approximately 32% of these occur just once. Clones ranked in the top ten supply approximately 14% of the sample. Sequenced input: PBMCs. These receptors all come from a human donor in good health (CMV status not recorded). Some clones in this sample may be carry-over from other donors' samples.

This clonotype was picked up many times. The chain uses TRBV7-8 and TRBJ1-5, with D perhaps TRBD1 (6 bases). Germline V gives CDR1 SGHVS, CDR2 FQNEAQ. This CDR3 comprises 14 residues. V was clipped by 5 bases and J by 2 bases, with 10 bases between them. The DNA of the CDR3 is TGTGCCAGCAGCCCCAGACAGGGCAATCAGCCCCAGCATTTT. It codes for CASSPRQGNQPQHF.

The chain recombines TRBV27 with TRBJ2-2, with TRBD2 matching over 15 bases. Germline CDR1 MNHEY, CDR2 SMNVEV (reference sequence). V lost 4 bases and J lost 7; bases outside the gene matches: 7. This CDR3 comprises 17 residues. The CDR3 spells CASSSPGTSGGHGELFF. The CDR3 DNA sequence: TGTGCCAGCAGTTCCCCTGGGACTAGCGGGGGGCACGGGGAGCTGTTTTTT.

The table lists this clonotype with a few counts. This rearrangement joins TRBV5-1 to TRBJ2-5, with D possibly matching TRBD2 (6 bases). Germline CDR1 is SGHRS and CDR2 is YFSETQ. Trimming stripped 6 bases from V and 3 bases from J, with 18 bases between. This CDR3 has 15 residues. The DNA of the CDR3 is TGCGCCAGCATGAGGGGAGGAGACGGGGAAGAGACCCAGTACTTC. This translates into CASMRGGDGEETQYF.

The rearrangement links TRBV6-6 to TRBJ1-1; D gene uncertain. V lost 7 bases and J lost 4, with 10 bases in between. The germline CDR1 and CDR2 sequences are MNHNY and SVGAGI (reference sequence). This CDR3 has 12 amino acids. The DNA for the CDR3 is TGTGCCAGCAATCACCCTAGCACTGAAGCTTTCTTT. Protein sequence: CASNHPSTEAFF.

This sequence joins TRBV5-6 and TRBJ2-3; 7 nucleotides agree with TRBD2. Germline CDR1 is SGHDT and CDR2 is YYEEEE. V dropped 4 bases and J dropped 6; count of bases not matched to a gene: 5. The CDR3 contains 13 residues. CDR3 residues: CASSRGEGDTQYF. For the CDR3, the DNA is TGTGCCAGCAGCCGGGGGGAAGGGGATACGCAGTATTTT.

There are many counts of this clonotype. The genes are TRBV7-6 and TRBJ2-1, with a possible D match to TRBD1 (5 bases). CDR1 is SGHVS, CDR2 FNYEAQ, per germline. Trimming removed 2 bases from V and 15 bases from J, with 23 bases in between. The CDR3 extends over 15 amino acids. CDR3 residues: CASSLRPDTSSPGFF. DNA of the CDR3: TGTGCCAGCAGCTTAAGACCGGACACCTCCTCCCCTGGGTTCTTC.

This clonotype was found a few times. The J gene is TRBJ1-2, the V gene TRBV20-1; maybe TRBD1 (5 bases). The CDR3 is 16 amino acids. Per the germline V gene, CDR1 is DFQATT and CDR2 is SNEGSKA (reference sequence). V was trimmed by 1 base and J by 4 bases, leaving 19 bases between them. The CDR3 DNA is TGCAGTGCTAGAGTAGGGACGGAGTCACCCCTCTATGGCTACACCTTC. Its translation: CSARVGTESPLYGYTF.

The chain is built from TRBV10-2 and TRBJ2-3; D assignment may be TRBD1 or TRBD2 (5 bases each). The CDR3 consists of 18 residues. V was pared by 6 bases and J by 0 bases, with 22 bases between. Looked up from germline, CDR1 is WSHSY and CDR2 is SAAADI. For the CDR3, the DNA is TGCGCCAGCAGCAACGTGGGACGGCGTATTTTTAGCACAGATACGCAGTATTTT. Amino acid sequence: CASSNVGRRIFSTDTQYF.

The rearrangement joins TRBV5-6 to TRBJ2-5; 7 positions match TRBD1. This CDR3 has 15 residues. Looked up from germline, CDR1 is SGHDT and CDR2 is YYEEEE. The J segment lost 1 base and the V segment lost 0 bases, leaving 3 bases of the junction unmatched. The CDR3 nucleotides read TGTGCCAGCAGCTTGGAAGGGACAGTCCAAGAGACCCAGTACTTC. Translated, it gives CASSLEGTVQETQYF.

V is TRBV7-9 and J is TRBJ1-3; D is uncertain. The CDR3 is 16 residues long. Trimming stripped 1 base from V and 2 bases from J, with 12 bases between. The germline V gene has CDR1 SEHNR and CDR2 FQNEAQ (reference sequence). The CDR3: CASSLDPGIPGNTIYF. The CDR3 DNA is TGTGCCAGCAGCTTAGATCCAGGCATACCTGGAAACACCATATATTTT. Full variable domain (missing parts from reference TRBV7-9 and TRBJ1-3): DTGVSQNPRHKITKRGQNVTFRCDPISEHNRLYWYRQTLGQGPEFLTYFQNEAQLEKSRLLSDRFSAERPKGSFSTLEIQRTEQGDSAMYLCASSLDPGIPGNTIYFGEGSWLTVV.

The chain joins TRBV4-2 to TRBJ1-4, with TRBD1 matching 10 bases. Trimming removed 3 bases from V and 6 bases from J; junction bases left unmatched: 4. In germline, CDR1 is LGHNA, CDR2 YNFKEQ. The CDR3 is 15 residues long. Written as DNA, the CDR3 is TGTGCCAGCAGCCAGACAGGGGGCAAGGATGAAAAACTGTTTTTT. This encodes CASSQTGGKDEKLFF.

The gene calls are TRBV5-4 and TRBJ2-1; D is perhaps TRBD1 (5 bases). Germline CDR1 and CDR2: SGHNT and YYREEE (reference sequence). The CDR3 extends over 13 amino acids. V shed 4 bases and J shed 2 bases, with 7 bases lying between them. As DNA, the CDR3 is TGTGCCAGCAGCGGGGCCACCTACAATGAGCAGTTCTTC. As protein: CASSGATYNEQFF. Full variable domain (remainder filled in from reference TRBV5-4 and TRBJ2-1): ETGVTQSPTHLIKTRGQQVTLRCSSQSGHNTVSWYQQALGQGPQFIFQYYREEENGRGNFPPRFSGLQFPNYSSELNVNALELDDSALYLCASSGATYNEQFFGPGTRLTVL.

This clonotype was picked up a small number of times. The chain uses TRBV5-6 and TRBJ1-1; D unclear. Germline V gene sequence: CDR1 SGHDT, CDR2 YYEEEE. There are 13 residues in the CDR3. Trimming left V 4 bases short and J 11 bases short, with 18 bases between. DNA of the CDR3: TGTGCCAGCAGCCAAGACCCGGGGTTAGGGGCTTTCTTT. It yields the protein CASSQDPGLGAFF.

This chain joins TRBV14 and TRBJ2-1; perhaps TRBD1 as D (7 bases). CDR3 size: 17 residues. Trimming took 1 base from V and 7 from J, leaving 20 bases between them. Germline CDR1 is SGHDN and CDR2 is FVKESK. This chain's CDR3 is CASSQAGGLVPPNEQFF. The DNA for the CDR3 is TGTGCCAGCAGCCAAGCAGGGGGGCTGGTTCCCCCTAATGAGCAGTTCTTC.

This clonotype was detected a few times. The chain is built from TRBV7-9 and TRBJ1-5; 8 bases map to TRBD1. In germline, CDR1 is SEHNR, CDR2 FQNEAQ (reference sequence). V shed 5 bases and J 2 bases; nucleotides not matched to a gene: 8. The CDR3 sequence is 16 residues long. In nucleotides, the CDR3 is TGTGCCAGCAGCGGAGCGACAGGGGTTGGCAATCAGCCCCAGCATTTT. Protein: CASSGATGVGNQPQHF.

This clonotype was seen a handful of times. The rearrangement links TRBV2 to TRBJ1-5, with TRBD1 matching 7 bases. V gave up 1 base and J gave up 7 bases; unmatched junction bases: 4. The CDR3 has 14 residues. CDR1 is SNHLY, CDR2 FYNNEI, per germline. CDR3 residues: CASSEGTGRQPQHF. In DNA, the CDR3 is TGTGCCAGCAGTGAAGGGACAGGAAGACAGCCCCAGCATTTT. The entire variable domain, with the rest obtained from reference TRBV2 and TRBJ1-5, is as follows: EPEVTQTPSHQVTQMGQEVILRCVPISNHLYFYWYRQILGQKVEFLVSFYNNEISEKSEIFDDQFSVERPDGSNFTLKIRSTKLEDSAMYFCASSEGTGRQPQHFGDGTRLSIL.

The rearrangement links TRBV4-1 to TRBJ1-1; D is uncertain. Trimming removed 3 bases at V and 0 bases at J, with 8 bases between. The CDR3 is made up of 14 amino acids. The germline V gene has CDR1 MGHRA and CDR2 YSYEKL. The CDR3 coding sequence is TGCGCCAGCAGCCACGGGAGGGTGAACACTGAAGCTTTCTTT. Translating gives CASSHGRVNTEAFF.

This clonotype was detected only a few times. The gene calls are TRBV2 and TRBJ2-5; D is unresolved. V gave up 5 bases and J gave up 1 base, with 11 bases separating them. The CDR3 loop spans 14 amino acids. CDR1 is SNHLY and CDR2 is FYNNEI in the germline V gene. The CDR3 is CASSLLQFQETQYF. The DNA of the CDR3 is TGTGCCAGCAGTTTATTACAGTTCCAAGAGACCCAGTACTTC.

The chain's CDR3 is CASSEGFRLGNTIYF. DNA for the CDR3: TGTGCCAGCAGTGAAGGATTCCGACTTGGAAACACCATATATTTT. The V call is TRBV6-1, the J call TRBJ1-3; D remains unclear. The V gene's germline CDR1 is MNHNS and CDR2 SASEGT. Trimming took 1 base from V and 3 from J, leaving 10 bases between them. The length of the CDR3 is 15 residues.

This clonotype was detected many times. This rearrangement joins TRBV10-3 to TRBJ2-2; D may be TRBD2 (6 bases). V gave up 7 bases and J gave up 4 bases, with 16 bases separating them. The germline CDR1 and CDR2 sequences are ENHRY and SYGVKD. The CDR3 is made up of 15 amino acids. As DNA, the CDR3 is TGTGCCATCACACTTCGACCCGGGGGCACCGGGGAGCTGTTTTTT. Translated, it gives CAITLRPGGTGELFF.